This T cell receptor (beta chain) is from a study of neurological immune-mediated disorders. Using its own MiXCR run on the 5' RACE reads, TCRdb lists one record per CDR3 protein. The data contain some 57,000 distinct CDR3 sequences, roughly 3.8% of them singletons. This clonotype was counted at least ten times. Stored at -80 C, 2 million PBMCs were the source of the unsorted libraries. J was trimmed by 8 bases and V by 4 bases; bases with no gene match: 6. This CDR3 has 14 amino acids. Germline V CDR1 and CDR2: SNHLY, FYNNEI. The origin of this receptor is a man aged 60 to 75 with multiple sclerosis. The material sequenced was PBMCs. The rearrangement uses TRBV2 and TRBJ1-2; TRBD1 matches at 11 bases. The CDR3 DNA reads TGTGCCAGCAGTGCCCGGACAGGGGGCATCGGCTACACCTTC. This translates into CASSARTGGIGYTF.